This is a list of T cell receptor beta chains from one sample in a study of cytomegalovirus exposure and HLA in healthy donors. TCRdb's table, derived via immunoSEQ multiplex PCR, lists solely in-frame clones and lacks some. The table has 100,000 to 150,000 clones, approximately 81% seen once. Specimen: PBMCs. These receptors were obtained from a man aged 18 to 35 in good health and CMV-seropositive. CDR3s include the opening cysteine and the closing phenylalanine or tryptophan. A D gene is named only where the DNA matches it firmly. Where a row states a size, it is once, few, many or the class of an expanded clone; other rows omit it.

>TRBD1|TRBV6-5|-|15|TRBJ1-1
CASERGQGVGTEAFF
TGTGCCAGCGAGCGGGGACAGGGGGTTGGCACTGAAGCTTTCTTT
>-|TRBV7-9|-|12|TRBJ1-2
CSSSLAGDGYTF
TGTTCCAGCAGCTTAGCAGGGGATGGCTACACCTTC
>TRBD1|TRBV7-9|-|12|TRBJ2-7
CASSQTGIEQYF
TGTGCCAGCAGCCAGACAGGGATCGAGCAGTACTTC
>TRBD1|TRBV19|-|15|TRBJ1-5
CASATGTGVNQPQHF
TGTGCCAGTGCTACGGGGACAGGGGTTAATCAGCCCCAGCATTTT
>-|TRBV6-1|-|16|TRBJ1-2
CASSEARVGALYGYTF
TGTGCCAGCAGTGAAGCGAGGGTCGGTGCCCTCTATGGCTACACCTTC
>TRBD1|TRBV5-4|few|17|TRBJ1-2
CASSSQNLGTGFFGYTF
TGTGCCAGCAGCTCGCAGAACCTCGGGACAGGGTTCTTTGGCTACACCTTC
>-|TRBV11-2|-|14|TRBJ1-2
CASSLGGQPRGYTF
TGTGCCAGCAGCTTAGGTGGGCAGCCCAGGGGCTACACCTTC
>TRBD1|TRBV19|-|13|TRBJ2-5
CASSMDREETQYF
TGTGCCAGTAGTATGGACAGGGAAGAGACCCAGTACTTC
>TRBD1|TRBV9|-|16|TRBJ1-5
CASSARRQGINQPQHF
TGTGCCAGCAGCGCACGGAGACAGGGGATAAATCAGCCCCAGCATTTT
>-|TRBV6-5|-|16|TRBJ2-2
CASSYYFDRNTGELFF
TGTGCCAGCAGTTATTATTTCGACAGGAACACCGGGGAGCTGTTTTTT
>-|TRBV7-9|once|14|TRBJ2-3
CASSHGQYTDTQYF
TGTGCCAGCAGCCATGGACAGTACACAGATACGCAGTATTTT
>-|TRBV6-5|-|15|TRBJ2-3
CASSYLRGSTDTQYF
TGTGCCAGCAGTTACCTACGGGGTAGCACAGATACGCAGTATTTT
>TRBD1|TRBV28|-|15|TRBJ1-2
CASSNLDRGSGGYTF
TGTGCCAGCAGCAATTTGGACAGGGGTAGCGGTGGCTACACCTTC
>-|TRBV19|-|13|TRBJ2-1
CASSIDILNEQFF
TGTGCCAGTAGTATAGATATTCTCAATGAGCAGTTCTTC
>TRBD1|TRBV18|-|17|TRBJ1-5
CASSLAPTGGRNQPQHF
TGTGCCAGCTCACTAGCCCCCACAGGGGGCCGGAATCAGCCCCAGCATTTT
>-|TRBV9|-|16|TRBJ2-1
CASSLSTGWSYNEQFF
TGTGCCAGCAGCCTGTCTACAGGGTGGTCCTACAATGAGCAGTTCTTC